Described below is a single TCR beta chain sequence and its context. TCRdb's copy holds only in-frame clones and misses some; the assay was immunoSEQ multiplex PCR. The profile shows about 2.5 million clones, about nine tenths of them singletons. The data derive from a study of shared clonotypes between healthy human individuals. This CDR3 has 15 amino acids. V shed 8 bases, J shed 4 bases, and the junction held 11 bases outside the gene matches. Germline V gene lookup returns CDR1 SNHLY and CDR2 FYNNEI. The sample consisted of naive CD4+ T cells from PBMCs. Indicated subset: CD45RA+ positively selected. The receptor comes from a man younger than 35 in good health. Some clones in this sample may be carry-over from other donors' samples. This chain connects TRBV2 to TRBJ1-5, with 7 bases matching TRBD1. CDR3 loop: CASGRDRALNQPQHF. The CDR3 DNA is TGTGCCAGCGGCCGGGACAGAGCCTTAAATCAGCCCCAGCATTTT.